This is a list of T cell receptor beta chains from one sample in a study of read filtering for tumor transcriptome and immune sequencing. TCRdb re-called the reads through MiXCR, storing one row per CDR3 protein. The repertoire includes 35,000 to 45,000 distinct CDR3 sequences, roughly 15% of them detected once, and less than 40% sits in the top ten. Sequencing was performed on a population of CD138-negative cells sorted from bone marrow. The receptors derive from a donor aged 40 or older with multiple myeloma. Each CDR3 is given without its conserved first and last residue. Clone size is not always given. Where it is, it says once, few, many or a class for expanded clones.

CDR3aa	abundance	v_gene	len
SVEVQRGNTIY	many	TRBV29-1	11
ASSPAPGTIRHTQY	medium-sized	TRBV7-3	14
SVRLPQGLARYNEQF	many	TRBV29-1	15
ASSLGTSGSTDTQY	many	TRBV5-1	14
ASTPTGDPYNEQF	many	TRBV6-4	13
ASNRQGASYEQY	many	TRBV2	12
AGTGTSGANVLT	many	TRBV30	12
STTEAGPWEAKNIQC	NA	TRBV20-1	15
ASYRQGTNTEAF	many	TRBV19	12
ASSQSRRSTDTQY	many	TRBV4-1	13
ASSSGLVRGPYNEQF	many	TRBV7-2	15
SAIDRPEAF	many	TRBV29-1	9
GASTYLAGVDTQY	NA	TRBV20-1	13
ASSPRLAYEQY	few	TRBV2	11
ASSGSGNTIY	many	TRBV25-1	10
ASSLVGSGSSYNEQF	many	TRBV9	15
ASSLVPFTDTQY	many	TRBV5-1	12
ASSETDEQF	many	TRBV2	9
ASSFEDRDSNYGYT	many	TRBV12-3/TRBV12-4	14
ASSLTQGESSPLH	many	TRBV7-3	13
SASTLAGAHYEQY	NA	TRBV20-1	13
ASRFSGRIPYNEQF	many	TRBV12-3/TRBV12-4	14
ASSLWPSGRPENIQY	many	TRBV7-3	15
ASSTGQSHQETQY	many	TRBV11-2	13
ATSREARGPFETQY	many	TRBV15	14
ASSQVPSSGANVLT	NA	TRBV3-1	14
SVRTSGRNNEQF	many	TRBV29-1	12
SARDRGRGGKTQY	few	TRBV20-1	13
ASSLQGDGYT	many	TRBV7-2	10
ASSQVYGSGDTQY	many	TRBV4-1	13
ASSQRQGTGELF	many	TRBV7-9	12
SATTGGRGEKLF	many	TRBV20-1	12
SASAGGWNEQF	many	TRBV20-1	11
ATSDLLGMGTDTQY	many	TRBV24-1	14
ASSLTAGTGTPNTGELF	many	TRBV21-1	17
ATSGGTTYEQY	many	TRBV28	11
ASSPRPAGGSGANVLT	many	TRBV5-1	16
ASSLGQAGWETQY	many	TRBV7-2	13
ASSRTTGNQPQH	many	TRBV4-3	12
ASSQGTNTGELF	many	TRBV7-9	12
ASSRPGPPNQPQH	many	TRBV23-1	13
ASTRGGFVNEQF	many	TRBV19	12
SVARMGGFQETQY	many	TRBV29-1	13
ASSQDPSSGRAPDTQY	many	TRBV4-3	16
ASSLRLAGAGSYNEQF	medium-sized	TRBV11-2	16
SSPGAGGETQY	many	TRBV29-1	11
SPVAGQPNQPQH	many	TRBV29-1	12
SARGGWQETQY	few	TRBV20-1	11
SARDRDRGTDTQY	many	TRBV20-1	13
SASLAGPYNEQF	NA	TRBV20-1	12
ASSLVAGGSYEQY	many	TRBV7-2	13
ASSSDYNEQF	many	TRBV5-1	10
ASTYQGKSNEKRF	NA	TRBV19	13
ASTHRKWPYGYT	NA	TRBV5-6	12
ASSKGHPQY	many	TRBV7-9	9
ASREGLAGLETQY	few	TRBV6-1	13